This T cell receptor beta chain emerged from a study of blood T cells in healthy people across ages. Trimming took 0 bases from V and 2 from J, leaving 11 bases between them. Germline CDR1 LNHDA, CDR2 SQIVND (reference sequence). This CDR3 spans 16 amino acids. The authors ran a second PCR of 7 to 11 cycles using a sample-barcoded 5' primer and a J-beta primer mix. MiXCR was run by TCRdb on the 5' RACE reads, yielding one entry per CDR3 protein. In the table there are roughly 410,000 distinct CDR3 sequences, about 49% of which are singletons. The clonotype comes from a man aged 55 to 70 in good health. V usage is TRBV19 and J usage is TRBJ2-1; D tentatively reads TRBD1 or TRBD2 (6 bases each). The sample comprised blood. The CDR3 DNA is TGTGCCAGTAGTATAGATGAGGGGGGCCCCTACAATGAGCAGTTCTTC. It specifies CASSIDEGGPYNEQFF. Filled out from reference TRBV19 and TRBJ2-1, the complete variable domain reads DGGITQSPKYLFRKEGQNVTLSCEQNLNHDAMYWYRQDPGQGLRLIYYSQIVNDFQKGDIAEGYSVSREKKESFPLTVTSAQKNPTAFYLCASSIDEGGPYNEQFFGPGTRLTVL.